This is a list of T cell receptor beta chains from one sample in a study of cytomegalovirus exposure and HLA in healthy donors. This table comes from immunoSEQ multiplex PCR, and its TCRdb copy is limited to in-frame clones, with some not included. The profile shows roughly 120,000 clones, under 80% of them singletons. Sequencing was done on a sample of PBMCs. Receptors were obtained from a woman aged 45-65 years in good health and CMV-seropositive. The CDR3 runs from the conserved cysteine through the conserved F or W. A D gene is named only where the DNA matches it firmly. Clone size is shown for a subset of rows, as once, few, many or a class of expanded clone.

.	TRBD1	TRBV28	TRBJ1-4	CASSPDRGTNEKLFF	TGTGCCAGCAGTCCGGACAGGGGCACTAATGAAAAACTGTTTTTT
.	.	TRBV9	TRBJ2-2	CASSVGQNTGELFF	TGTGCCAGCAGCGTAGGGCAGAACACCGGGGAGCTGTTTTTT
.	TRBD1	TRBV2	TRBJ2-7	CASSETQTGLGEQYF	TGTGCCAGCAGTGAAACCCAGACAGGGTTAGGCGAGCAGTACTTC
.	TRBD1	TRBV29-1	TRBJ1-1	CSVDLGTAYTEAFF	TGCAGCGTTGATCTCGGGACAGCATACACTGAAGCTTTCTTT
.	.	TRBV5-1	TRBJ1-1	CASSLEGGITEAFF	TGCGCCAGCAGCTTGGAAGGCGGGATTACTGAAGCTTTCTTT
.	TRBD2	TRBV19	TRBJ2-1	CASSLAGGLYNEQFF	TGTGCCAGTAGTCTAGCGGGGGGGCTTTACAATGAGCAGTTCTTC
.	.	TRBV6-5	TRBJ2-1	CASSYYPGASNEQFF	TGTGCCAGCAGTTACTACCCGGGAGCCTCCAATGAGCAGTTCTTC
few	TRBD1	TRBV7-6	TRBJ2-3	CASSLRTGGTDTQYF	TGTGCCAGCAGCTTGCGGACAGGGGGCACAGATACGCAGTATTTT
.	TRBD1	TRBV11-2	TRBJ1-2	CASSRTGTNYGYTF	TGTGCCAGCAGCCGGACAGGGACCAACTATGGCTACACCTTC
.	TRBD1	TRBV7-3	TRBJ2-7	CASSLRDRDEQYF	TGTGCCAGCAGCTTAAGAGACAGGGACGAGCAGTACTTC
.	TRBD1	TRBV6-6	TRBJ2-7	CATARTGSYEQYF	TGTGCCACTGCAAGGACAGGTTCCTACGAGCAGTACTTC
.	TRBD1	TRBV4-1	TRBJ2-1	CASSHLDRGVNNEQFF	TGCGCCAGCAGCCACCTGGACAGGGGCGTGAACAATGAGCAGTTCTTC
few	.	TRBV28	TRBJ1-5	CAMDQQGKFNQPQHF	TGTGCCATGGACCAACAGGGAAAGTTCAATCAGCCCCAGCATTTT
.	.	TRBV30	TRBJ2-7	CAWSVGRSGLRLKIGSYEQYF	TGTGCCTGGAGTGTAGGGAGAAGCGGGCTTCGACTAAAAATAGGAAGCTACGAGCAGTACTTC
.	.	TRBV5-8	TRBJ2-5	CASSSRSGLETQYF	TGTGCCAGCAGCTCGCGTTCAGGTTTAGAGACCCAGTACTTC
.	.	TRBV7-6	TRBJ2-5	CASSFGQQETQYF	TGTGCCAGCAGCTTCGGACAGCAAGAGACCCAGTACTTC
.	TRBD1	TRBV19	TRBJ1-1	CASSIWDRGGGTEAFF	TGTGCCAGTAGTATCTGGGACAGGGGTGGTGGCACTGAAGCTTTCTTT
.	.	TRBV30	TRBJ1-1	CAWSRIGGNTEAFF	TGTGCCTGGAGTCGAATCGGGGGGAACACTGAAGCTTTCTTT
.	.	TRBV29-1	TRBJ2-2	CSVEDLPGELFF	TGCAGCGTTGAAGATCTTCCCGGGGAGCTGTTTTTT
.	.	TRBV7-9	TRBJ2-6	CASSLQVPGANVLTF	TGTGCCAGCAGCCTGCAGGTTCCTGGGGCCAACGTCCTGACTTTC
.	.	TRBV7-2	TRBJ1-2	CASSLALGSRGGYTF	TGTGCCAGCAGCTTAGCGCTCGGGAGCCGGGGTGGCTACACCTTC
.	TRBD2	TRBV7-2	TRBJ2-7	CASSTIGGGSYEQYF	TGTGCCAGCAGTACAATCGGGGGGGGTTCCTACGAGCAGTACTTC
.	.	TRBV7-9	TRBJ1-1	CASSVRQNMNTEAFF	TGTGCCAGCAGCGTAAGACAGAACATGAACACTGAAGCTTTCTTT
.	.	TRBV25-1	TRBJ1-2	CASSDPGSDNYGYTF	TGTGCCAGCAGTGACCCCGGTAGCGATAACTATGGCTACACCTTC